Each of the 16 T cell receptor beta chains below was sequenced from the same sample in a study of cytomegalovirus exposure and HLA in healthy donors. Amplification used 60 Vbeta primers and 13 Jbeta primers. Only in-frame clones appear in the TCRdb table, and some are missing; sequencing was by immunoSEQ multiplex PCR. This sample has about 200,000 clones, with approximately 83% found just once. Input material: PBMCs. These receptors all stem from a girl aged 10 to 17 in good health and CMV-seronegative.

The chain employs TRBV10-3 and TRBJ2-7, with 12 bases identical to TRBD1. CDR1 and CDR2 from the germline V gene are ENHRY and SYGVKD. The CDR3 contains 12 residues. Trimming cost V 10 bases and J 5 bases; bases outside gene matches: 3. CDR3 loop: CATGTGGNEQYF. Here the CDR3 DNA reads TGTGCCACCGGGACAGGGGGCAACGAGCAGTACTTC.

This chain joins TRBV10-1 and TRBJ2-5; a weak D match, TRBD1 (5 bases). The CDR3 is 14 residues long. Germline V lookup: CDR1 WNHNN, CDR2 SYGVQD (reference sequence). V was shortened by 0 bases and J by 4 bases, with 9 bases between the two germline ends. The CDR3: CASSESNRIETQYF. The DNA of the CDR3 is TGCGCCAGCAGTGAGTCTAACAGGATAGAGACCCAGTACTTC.

The V call is TRBV9, the J call TRBJ1-1; possible D gene TRBD1, 6 bases. The germline V and J ends were trimmed by 3 bases and 4 bases, with 7 bases remaining between them. CDR1 SGDLS and CDR2 YYNGEE come from the germline V gene. The CDR3 length is 12 residues. In DNA form, the CDR3 reads TGTGCCAGCAGCGCAGGGGCCACTGAAGCTTTCTTT. Residues: CASSAGATEAFF.

The V call is TRBV20-1, the J call TRBJ2-3; D remains ambiguous. Trimming pared 8 bases from V and 5 bases from J, leaving 2 bases between. Looked up from germline, CDR1 is DFQATT and CDR2 is SNEGSKA (reference sequence). This CDR3 region has 8 residues. The CDR3 DNA follows: TGCAGTCTAGATACGCAGTATTTT. It is translated as CSLDTQYF.

The genes are TRBV7-2 and TRBJ1-6, with no clear D. V shed 1 base and J shed 3 bases, with 10 bases lying between them. CDR1 and CDR2 (germline): SGHTA, FQGNSA. This CDR3 is 16 amino acids long. CDR3 DNA: TGTGCCAGCAGCTTAGGATCGGTTGGCTATAATTCACCCCTCCACTTT. Its translation: CASSLGSVGYNSPLHF. Combining the CDR3 with reference TRBV7-2 and TRBJ1-6 gives the whole variable domain GAGVSQSPSNKVTEKGKDVELRCDPISGHTALYWYRQSLGQGLEFLIYFQGNSAPDKSGLPSDRFSAERTGGSVSTLTIQRTQQEDSAVYLCASSLGSVGYNSPLHFGNGTRLTVT.

This clone was detected once. The chain couples TRBV6-6 to TRBJ2-1; 11 nucleotides agree with TRBD2. The junction had 11 bases not matched to a gene; V was cut back by 10 bases and J by 9 bases. Germline values: CDR1 MNHNY, CDR2 SVGAGI (reference sequence). This CDR3 contains 14 residues. CDR3 residues: CATKLAGVDSEQFF. The CDR3, as DNA: TGTGCCACCAAACTAGCGGGAGTTGATAGTGAGCAGTTCTTC.

The J gene is TRBJ2-1, the V gene TRBV4-1, with 11 bases aligning to TRBD2. The CDR3 extends over 17 amino acids. V trimming: 1 base; J trimming: 7 bases; junction bases outside the gene matches: 9. CDR1 MGHRA and CDR2 YSYEKL come from the germline V gene. The CDR3: CASSQVVSGLAVNEQFF. The CDR3 nucleotides are TGCGCCAGCAGCCAAGTCGTCTCGGGACTAGCGGTAAATGAGCAGTTCTTC.

V is TRBV4-1 and J is TRBJ2-5, with 9 bases lining up with TRBD2. The CDR3 loop spans 16 amino acids. Trimming took 0 bases from V and 4 from J; bases not matched to a gene: 6. Germline V gene data show CDR1 as MGHRA and CDR2 as YSYEKL. The CDR3 sequence is CASSQDGAGGRETQYF. As DNA, the CDR3 is TGCGCCAGCAGCCAAGACGGGGCGGGAGGGCGAGAGACCCAGTACTTC.

The rearrangement links TRBV6-6 to TRBJ2-7; 9 bases align to TRBD1. The germline V gene encodes CDR1 MNHNY and CDR2 SVGAGI (reference sequence). V shed 5 bases and J 0 bases; nucleotides not matched to a gene: 5. The CDR3 spans 15 residues. The CDR3 loop is CASSPGTGNSYEQYF. The CDR3 DNA reads TGTGCCAGCAGTCCCGGGACAGGGAACTCCTACGAGCAGTACTTC.

This clone was seen a handful of times. The V call is TRBV15, the J call TRBJ1-2, with a tentative D call TRBD1 (5 bases). V dropped 3 bases and J dropped 2 bases, with 16 bases sitting between them. Germline V gene sequence: CDR1 LNHNV, CDR2 YYDKDF (reference sequence). This CDR3 has 16 residues. CDR3 nucleotide sequence: TGTGCCACCAGCAGGCCCTTAGACAGATGGAACTATGGCTACACCTTC. This encodes CATSRPLDRWNYGYTF.

This chain uses TRBV28 with TRBJ1-1; 9 bases line up with TRBD1. Trimming took 3 bases from V and 1 from J; bases not matched to a gene: 12. Germline V lookup: CDR1 MDHEN, CDR2 SYDVKM. The CDR3 is 18 residues long. DNA for the CDR3: TGTGCCAGCAGTTTTGGAGGGGGGACAGGGATCCGGAACACTGAAGCTTTCTTT. Encoded protein: CASSFGGGTGIRNTEAFF.

The rearrangement links TRBV7-3 to TRBJ2-1; 11 bases match TRBD1. The V segment lost 2 bases and the J segment 0 bases; nucleotides outside the gene matches: 12. Germline V lookup: CDR1 SGHTA, CDR2 FQGTGA. The CDR3 extends over 20 amino acids. DNA of the CDR3: TGTGCCAGCAGCTTATATCCCGAAGGACAGGGGGCTAGCTCCTACAATGAGCAGTTCTTC. This gives the protein CASSLYPEGQGASSYNEQFF. The entire variable domain, with the rest obtained from reference TRBV7-3 and TRBJ2-1, is as follows: GAGVSQTPSNKVTEKGKYVELRCDPISGHTALYWYRQSLGQGPEFLIYFQGTGAADDSGLPNDRFFAVRPEGSVSTLKIQRTERGDSAVYLCASSLYPEGQGASSYNEQFFGPGTRLTVL.

This clone was counted between two and nine times. The chain joins TRBV5-6 to TRBJ2-5, with a tentative D call TRBD2 (6 bases). V lost 0 bases, J lost 1 base, and 7 bases lay in between. There are 14 residues in the CDR3. The germline CDR1 and CDR2 sequences are SGHDT and YYEEEE. The DNA of the CDR3 is TGTGCCAGCAGCTTGGTGGGGGGCCAAGAGACCCAGTACTTC. Translated, it gives CASSLVGGQETQYF.

This chain links TRBV5-5 with TRBJ2-2; 15 bases fit TRBD2. CDR1 SGHKS and CDR2 YYEKEE come from the germline V gene (reference sequence). The V segment lost 4 bases and the J segment 7 bases; nucleotides outside the gene matches: 11. There are 18 residues in the CDR3. CDR3 nucleotide sequence: TGTGCCAGCAGCCCCGGGACTAGCGGGAGGATCTTGGTCGGGGAGCTGTTTTTT. Its translation is CASSPGTSGRILVGELFF.

The chain couples TRBV5-1 to TRBJ2-3, with 7 positions matching TRBD2. Germline V gene sequence: CDR1 SGHRS, CDR2 YFSETQ. The length of the CDR3 is 16 residues. V lost 0 bases, J lost 6 bases, and 10 bases stayed unmatched. The CDR3 reads CASSLASSGAPDTQYF. The CDR3 region has the DNA TGCGCCAGCAGCTTGGCATCTAGCGGCGCCCCGGATACGCAGTATTTT.

V and J are TRBV18 and TRBJ2-7; TRBD2 aligns across 7 bases. The CDR3 runs 15 residues. The germline CDR1 and CDR2 sequences are KGHSH and LQKENI. The J segment lost 0 bases and the V segment lost 5 bases, leaving 7 bases of the junction unmatched. Here the CDR3 DNA reads TGTGCCAGCTCAAACGGACTAGGAAGCTCCTACGAGCAGTACTTC. Its translation is CASSNGLGSSYEQYF.